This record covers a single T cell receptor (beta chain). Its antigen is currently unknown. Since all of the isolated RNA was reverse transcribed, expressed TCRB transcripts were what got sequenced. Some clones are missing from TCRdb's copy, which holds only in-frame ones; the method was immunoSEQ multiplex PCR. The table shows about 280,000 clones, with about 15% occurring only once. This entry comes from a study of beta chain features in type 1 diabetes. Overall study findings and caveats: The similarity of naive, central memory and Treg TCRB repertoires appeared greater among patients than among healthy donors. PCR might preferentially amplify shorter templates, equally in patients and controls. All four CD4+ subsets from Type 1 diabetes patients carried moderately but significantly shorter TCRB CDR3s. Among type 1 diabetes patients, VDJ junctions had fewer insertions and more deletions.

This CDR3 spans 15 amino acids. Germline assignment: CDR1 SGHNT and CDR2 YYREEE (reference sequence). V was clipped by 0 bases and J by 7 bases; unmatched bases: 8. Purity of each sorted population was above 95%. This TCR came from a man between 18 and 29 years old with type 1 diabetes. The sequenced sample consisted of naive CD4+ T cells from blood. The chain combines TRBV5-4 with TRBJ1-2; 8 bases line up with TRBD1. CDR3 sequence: CASSLVSGGPGGYTF. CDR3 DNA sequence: TGTGCCAGCAGCTTGGTCTCAGGGGGCCCCGGTGGCTACACCTTC. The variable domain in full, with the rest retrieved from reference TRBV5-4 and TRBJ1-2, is ETGVTQSPTHLIKTRGQQVTLRCSSQSGHNTVSWYQQALGQGPQFIFQYYREEENGRGNFPPRFSGLQFPNYSSELNVNALELDDSALYLCASSLVSGGPGGYTFGSGTRLTVV.